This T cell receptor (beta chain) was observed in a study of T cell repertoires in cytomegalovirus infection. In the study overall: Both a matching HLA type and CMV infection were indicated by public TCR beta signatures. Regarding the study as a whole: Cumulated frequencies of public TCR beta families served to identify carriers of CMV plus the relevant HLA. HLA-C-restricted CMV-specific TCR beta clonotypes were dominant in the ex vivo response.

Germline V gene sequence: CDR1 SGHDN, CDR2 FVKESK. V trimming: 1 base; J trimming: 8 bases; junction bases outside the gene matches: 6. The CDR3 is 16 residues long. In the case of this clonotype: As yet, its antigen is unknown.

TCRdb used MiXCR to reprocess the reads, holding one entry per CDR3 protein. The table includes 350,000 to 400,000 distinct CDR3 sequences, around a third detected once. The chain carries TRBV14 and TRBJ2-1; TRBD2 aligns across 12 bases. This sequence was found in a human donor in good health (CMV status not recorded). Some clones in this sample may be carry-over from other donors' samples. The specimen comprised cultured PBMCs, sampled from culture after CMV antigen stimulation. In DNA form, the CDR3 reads TGTGCCAGCAGCCAAGGACTAGCGGGAGTGGACCATGAGCAGTTCTTC. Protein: CASSQGLAGVDHEQFF.